This T cell receptor beta chain derives from a study of CXCR3-negative and CXCR3-positive naive CD8 T cells. Study-level information: Roughly 1.5 +/- 0.3 million TRB reads came from each library, giving around 130 million in total. Broader study findings: The naive subsets expressed comparable surface CD5, and the authors inferred TCR strength from TRB CDR3 properties.

UMI-labeled TRB cDNA libraries were prepared by 5' RACE. One entry per CDR3 protein, without DNA, is what TCRdb gives after re-calling the 5' RACE reads. The table gives about 130,000 distinct CDR3 sequences; the top ten clones make up 0.29% of it. The CDR3 spans 15 residues. Germline CDR1 reads MNHEY; CDR2 reads SVGAGI. Note on this clonotype: Its antigen is unknown.

Sequenced material: naive CXCR3- CD8+ T cells from blood. Described subset: CD45RO-CCR7+CD27+CD95- naive CD8+ T cells lacking CXCR3 (TNR3-). This chain joins TRBV6-5 and TRBJ2-1; the D gene TCRdb calls, TRBD2, cannot be checked with no DNA. This TCR was recovered from a human donor in good health. Some clones in this sample may be carry-over from other donors' samples. The CDR3 region is CASSYRGGGLAEQFF.